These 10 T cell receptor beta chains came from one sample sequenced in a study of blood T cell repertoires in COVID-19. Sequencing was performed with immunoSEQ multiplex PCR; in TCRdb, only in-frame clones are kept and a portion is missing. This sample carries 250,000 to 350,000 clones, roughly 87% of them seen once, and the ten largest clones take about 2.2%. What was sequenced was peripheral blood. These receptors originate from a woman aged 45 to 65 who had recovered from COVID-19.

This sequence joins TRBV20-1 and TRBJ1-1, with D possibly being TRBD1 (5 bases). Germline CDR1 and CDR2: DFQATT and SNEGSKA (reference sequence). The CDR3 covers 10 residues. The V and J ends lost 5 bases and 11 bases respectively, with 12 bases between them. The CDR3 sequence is CSASGVGAFF. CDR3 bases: TGCAGTGCTTCGGGGGTTGGGGCTTTCTTT.

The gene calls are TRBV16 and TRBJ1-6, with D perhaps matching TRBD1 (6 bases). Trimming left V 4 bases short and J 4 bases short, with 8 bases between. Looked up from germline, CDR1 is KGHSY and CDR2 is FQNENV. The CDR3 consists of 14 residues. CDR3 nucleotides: TGTGCCAGCAGCCTTGGACAGTATAATTCACCCCTCCACTTT. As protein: CASSLGQYNSPLHF.

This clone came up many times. DNA of the CDR3: TGTGCCAGCAGTTGGAGCGGGACTAGATTCGGCTCTGGGGCCAACGTCCTGACTTTC. Amino acids: CASSWSGTRFGSGANVLTF. This rearrangement joins TRBV6-2 or TRBV6-3 to TRBJ2-6; TRBD2 matches 8 bases. CDR1 is MNHEY, CDR2 SVGEGT, per germline. The CDR3 has 19 amino acids. V dropped 4 bases and J dropped 0; count of bases not matched to a gene: 11.

The CDR3 bases are TGCGCCAGCAGCTTGTTGGCTAGCGGGGGAGAGACCCAGTACTTC. Translated: CASSLLASGGETQYF. This sequence joins TRBV5-1 and TRBJ2-5; 10 nucleotides agree with TRBD2. Germline CDR1 SGHRS, CDR2 YFSETQ. This CDR3 has 15 amino acids. V was clipped by 1 base and J by 4 bases; unmatched bases: 4.

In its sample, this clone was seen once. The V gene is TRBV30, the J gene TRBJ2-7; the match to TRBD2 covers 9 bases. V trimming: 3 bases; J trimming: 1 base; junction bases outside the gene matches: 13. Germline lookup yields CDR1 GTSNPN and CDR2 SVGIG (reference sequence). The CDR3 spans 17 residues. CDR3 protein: CAWRDRAGSGGSYEQYF. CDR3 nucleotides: TGTGCCTGGAGGGACCGAGCGGGTAGCGGGGGATCCTACGAGCAGTACTTC.

CDR3 nucleotides: TGTGCCAGCAGTCCCGGGTCCACCGGGGAGCTGTTTTTT. This codes for CASSPGSTGELFF. The chain combines TRBV6-6 with TRBJ2-2; D is unclear. The CDR3 covers 13 residues. V shed 5 bases and J shed 4 bases, with 8 bases lying between them. Germline V lookup: CDR1 MNHNY, CDR2 SVGAGI (reference sequence).

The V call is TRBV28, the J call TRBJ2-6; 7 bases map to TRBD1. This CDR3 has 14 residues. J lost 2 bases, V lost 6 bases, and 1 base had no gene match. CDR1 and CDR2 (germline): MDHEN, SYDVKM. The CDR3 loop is CASSTGAGANVLTF. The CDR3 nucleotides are TGTGCCAGCAGCACAGGGGCTGGGGCCAACGTCCTGACTTTC.

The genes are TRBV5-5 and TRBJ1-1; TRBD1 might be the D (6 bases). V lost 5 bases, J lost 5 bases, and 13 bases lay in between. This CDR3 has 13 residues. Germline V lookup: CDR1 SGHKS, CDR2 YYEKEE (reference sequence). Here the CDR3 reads CASRLGTLTEAFF. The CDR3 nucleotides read TGTGCCAGCAGGTTAGGGACACTTACTGAAGCTTTCTTT. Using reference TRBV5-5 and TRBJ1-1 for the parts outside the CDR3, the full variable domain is DAGVTQSPTHLIKTRGQQVTLRCSPISGHKSVSWYQQVLGQGPQFIFQYYEKEERGRGNFPDRFSARQFPNYSSELNVNALLLGDSALYLCASRLGTLTEAFFGQGTRLTVV.

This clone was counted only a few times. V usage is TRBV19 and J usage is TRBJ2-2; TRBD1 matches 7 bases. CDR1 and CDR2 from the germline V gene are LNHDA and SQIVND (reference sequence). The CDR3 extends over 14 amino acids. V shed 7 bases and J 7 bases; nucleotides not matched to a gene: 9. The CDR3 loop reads CASTGQGENGELFF. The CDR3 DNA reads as TGTGCCAGTACAGGGCAGGGGGAGAACGGGGAGCTGTTTTTT.

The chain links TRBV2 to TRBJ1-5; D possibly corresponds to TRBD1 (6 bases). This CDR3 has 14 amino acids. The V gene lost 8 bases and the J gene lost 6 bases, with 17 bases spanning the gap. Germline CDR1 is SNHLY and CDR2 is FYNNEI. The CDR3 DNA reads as TGTGCCAGCCACCTAGGGGGGGGCGGTCAGCCCCAGCATTTT. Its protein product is CASHLGGGGQPQHF.